One sample yielded the 23 T cell receptor beta chains listed below, sequenced in a study of molecular identifiers for immune sequencing clone quantification. TCRdb independently ran MiXCR on the PCR reads; one entry per CDR3 protein. The data hold hundreds of thousands of distinct CDR3 sequences, with about 25% observed a single time. The specimen was naive CD8+ T cells from blood, with Jurkat cell RNA spiked in. Sample subset: FACS-sorted CD8+CD4-CCR7+CD45RA+ naive T cells. The receptors come from a human donor in good health. Some libraries in this study had Jurkat cell RNA spiked in.

This clonotype was seen a few times. Mismatch with germline at one junction end may stem from a read error. The chain couples TRBV27 to TRBJ2-1; 10 bases map to TRBD2. Germline V gene lookup returns CDR1 MNHEY and CDR2 SMNVEV (reference sequence). The CDR3 length is 14 residues. The CDR3 loop is CASSLSGGYSEQFF. Here the CDR3 DNA reads TGTGCCAGCAGCCTTAGCGGGGGGTACAGTGAGCAGTTCTTC.

This chain joins TRBV28 and TRBJ1-1; a weak D match, TRBD1 (6 bases). V was shortened by 7 bases and J by 4 bases, with 13 bases between the two germline ends. The germline gives CDR1 MDHEN, CDR2 SYDVKM. There are 13 residues in the CDR3. The CDR3 loop reads CASNFRGSTEAFF. CDR3 bases: TGTGCCAGCAATTTTAGGGGGAGCACTGAAGCTTTCTTT.

To note about this clonotype: With a much larger clone just one base away, this may be a read error. This chain links TRBV2 with TRBJ2-2; 9 nucleotides align to TRBD1. The ends lost 11 bases at V and 1 base at J; junction bases unmatched: 11. This CDR3 region has 16 residues. Germline V CDR1 and CDR2: SNHLY, FYNNEI. The CDR3 protein is CACTPRTGVNTGELFF. CDR3 nucleotide sequence: TGTGCCTGCACACCCAGGACAGGGGTGAACACCGGGGAGCTGTTTTTT.

The V and J genes are TRBV7-9 and TRBJ1-5; 7 bases line up with TRBD1. This CDR3 has 15 amino acids. CDR1 and CDR2 (germline): SEHNR, FQNEAQ (reference sequence). The ends lost 2 bases at V and 2 bases at J; junction bases unmatched: 3. The CDR3 loop is CASSLSDRGNQPQHF. The CDR3 nucleotides read TGTGCCAGCAGCTTATCCGACAGGGGCAATCAGCCCCAGCATTTT.

The chain is built from TRBV20-1 and TRBJ2-5, with unresolved D. This CDR3 has 12 residues. V gave up 0 bases and J gave up 5 bases, with 7 bases separating them. Germline values: CDR1 DFQATT, CDR2 SNEGSKA (reference sequence). The CDR3 spells CSARDQLETQYF. Here the CDR3 DNA reads TGCAGTGCTAGAGATCAATTGGAGACCCAGTACTTC.

The chain carries TRBV19 and TRBJ2-1; TRBD1 matches 10 bases. With V trimmed by 5 bases and J by 2 bases, 6 bases remained unmatched. The CDR3 covers 16 residues. CDR1 and CDR2 from the germline V gene are LNHDA and SQIVND (reference sequence). The CDR3 sequence: CASSVGQGGPYNEQFF. The CDR3 nucleotides read TGTGCCAGTAGTGTAGGACAGGGGGGCCCCTACAATGAGCAGTTCTTC. Full variable domain (remainder filled in from reference TRBV19 and TRBJ2-1): DGGITQSPKYLFRKEGQNVTLSCEQNLNHDAMYWYRQDPGQGLRLIYYSQIVNDFQKGDIAEGYSVSREKKESFPLTVTSAQKNPTAFYLCASSVGQGGPYNEQFFGPGTRLTVL.

In this sample, this clonotype turned up many times. This chain connects TRBV20-1 to TRBJ2-3; 8 nucleotides agree with TRBD2. This CDR3 spans 17 amino acids. The germline V gene has CDR1 DFQATT and CDR2 SNEGSKA (reference sequence). V lost 5 bases to trimming and J lost 2 bases; unmatched junction nucleotides: 15. The CDR3 DNA is TGCAGTGCTCTTGACCCCTCAGAGCGGGAGCTCACAGATACGCAGTATTTT. Translating gives CSALDPSERELTDTQYF.

The chain uses TRBV6-6 and TRBJ1-2, with 9 nucleotides matching TRBD1. Germline CDR1 MNHNY, CDR2 SVGAGI (reference sequence). CDR3 length: 17 residues. V gave up 1 base and J gave up 2 bases; unmatched junction bases: 8. The CDR3 loop is CASSYWDREVRNYGYTF. For the CDR3, the DNA is TGTGCCAGCAGTTACTGGGACAGGGAGGTCAGAAACTATGGCTACACCTTC.

A few counts support this clonotype. V is TRBV5-8 and J is TRBJ2-1; TRBD1 matches at 10 bases. Trimming at V came to 4 bases and at J to 7 bases, leaving 11 bases not matched to a gene. This CDR3 comprises 16 residues. Germline-derived CDR1 and CDR2 are SGHTS and YDEGEE. For the CDR3, the DNA is TGTGCCAGCAGCAGGGGACAGGGGACGGTATGGAATGAGCAGTTCTTC. Protein product: CASSRGQGTVWNEQFF. Full variable domain (missing parts from reference TRBV5-8 and TRBJ2-1): EAGVTQSPTHLIKTRGQQATLRCSPISGHTSVYWYQQALGLGLQFLLWYDEGEERNRGNFPPRFSGRQFPNYSSELNVNALELEDSALYLCASSRGQGTVWNEQFFGPGTRLTVL.

V usage is TRBV6-2 or TRBV6-3 and J usage is TRBJ2-1; D unclear. Per the germline V gene, CDR1 is MNHEY and CDR2 is SVGEGT. V was cut by 6 bases and J by 7 bases, with 13 bases left in between. The CDR3 contains 13 residues. The CDR3 sequence: CASRPTLGNEQFF. The CDR3 DNA reads TGTGCCAGCAGACCTACATTGGGGAATGAGCAGTTCTTC.

This clonotype was picked up one time. A read error is possible here, since a much larger clone lies one base away. The chain couples TRBV6-2 or TRBV6-3 to TRBJ1-1; D ambiguous. The V gene's germline CDR1 is MNHEY and CDR2 SVGEGT. This CDR3 is 15 amino acids long. V was clipped by 4 bases and J by 3 bases, with 15 bases between them. CDR3 nucleotide sequence: TGTGCCAGCAGTTGCCATGCCACCTCAGACACTGAAGCTTTCTTT. Encoded protein: CASSCHATSDTEAFF.

This clonotype was counted at least ten times. The rearrangement joins TRBV7-8 to TRBJ2-7, with unresolved D. This CDR3 comprises 15 residues. Germline CDR1 SGHVS, CDR2 FQNEAQ. V was cut by 3 bases and J by 3 bases, with 15 bases left in between. CDR3 nucleotides: TGTGCCAGCAGCTTCCAGGCTAGGAGAGTCTACGAGCAGTACTTC. This sequence encodes CASSFQARRVYEQYF.

This clonotype occurred many times. The chain carries TRBV2 and TRBJ2-2; 10 bases align to TRBD1. The germline V gene has CDR1 SNHLY and CDR2 FYNNEI. The CDR3 is 14 amino acids. The V segment lost 6 bases and the J segment 3 bases; nucleotides outside the gene matches: 1. CDR3 sequence reads: CASSGTGDTGELFF. The CDR3 DNA is TGTGCCAGCAGCGGGACAGGGGACACCGGGGAGCTGTTTTTT.

Many counts were recorded for this clonotype. The gene calls are TRBV23-1 and TRBJ1-5; tentatively, D is TRBD1 (5 bases). TRBV23-1 qualifies as an ORF whose function is uncertain. The CDR3 sequence is 15 residues long. Between the trimmed V and J ends, which lost 3 bases and 2 bases, there was a span of 11 bases. CDR3: CASSHGRDGNQPQHF. The CDR3 coding sequence is TGCGCCAGCAGTCATGGCAGGGACGGCAATCAGCCCCAGCATTTT.

With respect to this clonotype: This CDR3 fails to terminate in the conserved phenylalanine or tryptophan, so it likely reflects a read error. The chain uses TRBV28 and TRBJ1-5, with a possible D match to TRBD1 (6 bases). The V end lost 1 base, the J end lost 6 bases, and 13 bases lay between the germline ends. Germline CDR1 reads MDHEN; CDR2 reads SYDVKM. The CDR3 runs to 15 residues. CDR3 nucleotides: TGTGCCAGCAGTTTATTGAGGGGGGTTGTTCAGCCCCAGCATTAT. Translated, it gives CASSLLRGVVQPQHY.

The table lists this clonotype with many counts. The chain joins TRBV5-6 to TRBJ2-7; possibly TRBD2 for D (6 bases). Germline loops: CDR1 SGHDT, CDR2 YYEEEE. The CDR3 consists of 15 residues. With 0 bases removed from V and 4 bases from J, the gap between germline ends came to 14 bases. The CDR3 region is CASSLGPGESYEQYF. CDR3 sequence (DNA): TGTGCCAGCAGCTTGGGACCGGGAGAATCTTACGAGCAGTACTTC.

The sample holds a few counts of this clonotype. The V gene is TRBV7-9, the J gene TRBJ2-3; no definite D call. The ends were cut back, 5 bases at V and 0 bases at J, with 15 bases in the middle. CDR1 is SEHNR, CDR2 FQNEAQ, per germline (reference sequence). This CDR3 has 16 residues. In nucleotides, the CDR3 is TGTGCCAGCAGCGTAGGATATGTTCCGAGCACAGATACGCAGTATTTT. Translated, it gives CASSVGYVPSTDTQYF.

Details on this clonotype: No conserved phenylalanine or tryptophan ends this CDR3, so it is likely a read error. V usage is TRBV29-1 and J usage is TRBJ2-7; D ambiguous. Trimming took 3 bases from V and 6 from J, leaving 12 bases between them. Germline lookup yields CDR1 SQVTM and CDR2 ANQGSEA. The CDR3 contains 12 residues. The CDR3 DNA follows: TGCAGCGTTGAGACCCTGGGTCCCGAGCAGTACTCC. Translating gives CSVETLGPEQYS.

This clonotype was seen at least ten times. The rearrangement uses TRBV7-9 and TRBJ2-3, with a tentative D call TRBD2 (6 bases). CDR3 length equals 12 residues. Deletions cut 5 bases from V and 6 bases from J, with 9 bases between. The germline CDR1 and CDR2 sequences are SEHNR and FQNEAQ (reference sequence). The chain's CDR3 is CASSHLADTQYF. The CDR3 nucleotides are TGTGCCAGCAGCCACCTAGCGGATACGCAGTATTTT.

This clonotype was observed a few times. CDR3 region: CASSVDSGQQSEQYF. The CDR3 bases are TGTGCCAGCAGCGTAGATAGCGGGCAGCAGAGCGAGCAGTACTTC. This sequence joins TRBV9 and TRBJ2-7, with 7 bases fitting TRBD2. CDR1 is SGDLS, CDR2 YYNGEE, per germline. V lost 0 bases to trimming and J lost 6 bases; unmatched junction nucleotides: 9. This CDR3 is built from 15 residues.

Concerning this clonotype itself: A single base separates this from a much larger clone, so it may be a read error. The chain uses TRBV6-1 and TRBJ2-3; weak D call: TRBD1 (6 bases). The CDR3 sequence is 17 residues long. CDR1 MNHNS and CDR2 SASEGT come from the germline V gene. This CDR3 is CAISALRTAPVGDTQYF. The CDR3 DNA is TGTGCCATCAGTGCCCTACGGACAGCCCCCGTGGGCGATACGCAGTATTTT.

This chain links TRBV20-1 with TRBJ2-7; D may match TRBD1 or TRBD2 (5 bases each). CDR1 is DFQATT and CDR2 is SNEGSKA in the germline V gene (reference sequence). This CDR3 spans 15 amino acids. Trimming pared 6 bases from V and 3 bases from J, leaving 21 bases between. The CDR3 bases are TGCAGTGCCACGAACGGGACGGTCGAGATCTACGAGCAGTACTTC. This gives the protein CSATNGTVEIYEQYF.

This clonotype was recorded many times. The genes are TRBV6-6 and TRBJ2-3; the D gene is possibly TRBD2 (6 bases). Trimming left V 5 bases short and J 6 bases short, with 15 bases between. This CDR3 is 14 amino acids long. Germline V gives CDR1 MNHNY, CDR2 SVGAGI (reference sequence). The CDR3 loop is CASSRDLSRDTQYF. In nucleotides, the CDR3 is TGTGCCAGCAGTCGGGACTTAAGCAGGGATACGCAGTATTTT.